This passage covers 25 T cell receptor beta chains from one sample sequenced in a study of early T cells in non-severe SARS-CoV-2 infection. TCRdb processed the 5' RACE reads anew with MiXCR; each CDR3 protein has one entry. The data show fewer than 35,000 distinct CDR3 sequences, with 5.5% to 8% seen just once and around 2.9% held by the top ten. Material: whole blood. These receptors were taken from an adult who was a healthcare worker with PCR-confirmed SARS-CoV-2 infection or an uninfected control (not recorded which).

This chain joins TRBV5-4 and TRBJ2-5; D call uncertain. The V gene lost 3 bases and the J gene lost 5 bases, with 17 bases spanning the gap. The germline gives CDR1 SGHNT, CDR2 YYREEE (reference sequence). This CDR3 is built from 15 residues. The CDR3 loop is CASSSGTTRTETQYF. The CDR3 DNA reads TGTGCCAGCAGCTCGGGTACCACCCGGACGGAGACCCAGTACTTC. The full variable domain, its missing parts supplied by reference TRBV5-4 and TRBJ2-5, is ETGVTQSPTHLIKTRGQQVTLRCSSQSGHNTVSWYQQALGQGPQFIFQYYREEENGRGNFPPRFSGLQFPNYSSELNVNALELDDSALYLCASSSGTTRTETQYFGPGTRLLVL.

This clonotype was detected only a few times. The J gene is TRBJ1-1, the V gene TRBV29-1; D possibly corresponds to TRBD1 (5 bases). CDR3 size: 13 residues. The V gene lost 1 base and the J gene lost 1 base, with 7 bases spanning the gap. Germline V gene data show CDR1 as SQVTM and CDR2 as ANQGSEA. CDR3 coding DNA: TGCAGCGTTGAAGGACAGCGGAACACTGAAGCTTTCTTT. Its protein product is CSVEGQRNTEAFF. The whole variable domain, filled in from reference TRBV29-1 and TRBJ1-1, reads SAVISQKPSRDICQRGTSLTIQCQVDSQVTMMFWYRQQPGQSLTLIATANQGSEATYESGFVIDKFPISRPNLTFSTLTVSNMSPEDSSIYLCSVEGQRNTEAFFGQGTRLTVV.

This clonotype occurred many times. V is TRBV4-1 and J is TRBJ2-1; no clear D. This CDR3 is built from 12 residues. The germline V and J ends were trimmed by 5 bases and 3 bases, with 5 bases remaining between them. Germline CDR1 and CDR2: MGHRA and YSYEKL. CDR3 region: CASSWGYNEQFF. The CDR3 DNA sequence: TGCGCCAGCAGCTGGGGCTACAATGAGCAGTTCTTC.

This clonotype has ten or more counts. J is TRBJ1-6 and V is TRBV5-1; no clear D. This CDR3 is 16 amino acids long. V lost 0 bases to trimming and J lost 0 bases, with 7 bases between them. The germline V gene has CDR1 SGHRS and CDR2 YFSETQ. CDR3 sequence (DNA): TGCGCCAGCAGCTTGGGACCGAGCTCCTATAATTCACCCCTCCACTTT. Its translation is CASSLGPSSYNSPLHF.

This clonotype has a count of ten or more. The gene calls are TRBV6-2 or TRBV6-3 and TRBJ2-2; D tentatively reads TRBD1 or TRBD2 (7 bases each). V dropped 2 bases and J dropped 4 bases, with 11 bases sitting between them. CDR1 and CDR2 (germline): MNHEY, SVGEGT. The CDR3 has 15 residues. CDR3 residues: CASSYDREGTGELFF. The CDR3 coding sequence is TGTGCCAGCAGTTACGACAGGGAGGGCACCGGGGAGCTGTTTTTT.

This clonotype has a count of ten or more. This rearrangement joins TRBV19 to TRBJ1-2; D is unresolved. V was pared by 1 base and J by 4 bases, with 10 bases between. Germline V CDR1 and CDR2: LNHDA, SQIVND (reference sequence). The CDR3 is 14 amino acids. The CDR3 DNA is TGTGCCAGTAGTATAGCGGACTGGCTCTATGGCTACACCTTC. Protein sequence: CASSIADWLYGYTF.

The CDR3 nucleotides read TGTGCCAGCAGCACCCGGGGGCCCTCCTACGAGCAGTACTTC. Its protein is CASSTRGPSYEQYF. The V gene is TRBV7-3, the J gene TRBJ2-7, with D perhaps TRBD1 or TRBD2 (6 bases each). The CDR3 has 14 amino acids. Trimming left V 5 bases short and J 0 bases short, with 11 bases between. The germline V gene has CDR1 SGHTA and CDR2 FQGTGA. The whole variable domain, filled in from reference TRBV7-3 and TRBJ2-7, reads GAGVSQTPSNKVTEKGKYVELRCDPISGHTALYWYRQSLGQGPEFLIYFQGTGAADDSGLPNDRFFAVRPEGSVSTLKIQRTERGDSAVYLCASSTRGPSYEQYFGPGTRLTVT.

The sample holds a few counts of this clonotype. The chain has TRBV3-1 and TRBJ1-6; no definite D call. Germline CDR1 reads LGHDT; CDR2 reads YNNKEL (reference sequence). The length of the CDR3 is 15 residues. The V and J ends lost 4 bases and 8 bases respectively, with 15 bases between them. The chain's CDR3 is CASSLNLKRYSPLHF. The CDR3 DNA is TGTGCCAGCAGCCTGAACCTTAAAAGATATTCACCCCTCCACTTT.

At least ten counts were recorded for this clonotype. The CDR3 loop reads CSANVMDSTDTQYF. The CDR3 nucleotides read TGCAGTGCCAATGTCATGGATAGCACAGATACGCAGTATTTT. The chain uses TRBV20-1 and TRBJ2-3; D gene ambiguous. The germline gives CDR1 DFQATT, CDR2 SNEGSKA (reference sequence). CDR3 length: 14 amino acids. V gave up 6 bases and J gave up 0 bases, with 13 bases separating them.

In its sample, this clonotype was seen many times. The chain links TRBV6-1 to TRBJ1-1; no firm D call. Germline CDR1 reads MNHNS; CDR2 reads SASEGT. V gave up 1 base and J gave up 5 bases, with 8 bases separating them. This CDR3 is 13 amino acids long. Here the CDR3 reads CASSEVGETEAFF. In DNA, the CDR3 is TGTGCCAGCAGTGAAGTTGGGGAAACTGAAGCTTTCTTT.

This clonotype was found many times. This chain connects TRBV6-2 or TRBV6-3 to TRBJ2-2, with D maybe TRBD1 (6 bases). V was cut by 7 bases and J by 4 bases, with 22 bases left in between. Germline V gene lookup returns CDR1 MNHEY and CDR2 SVGEGT. The CDR3 consists of 17 residues. The CDR3 DNA is TGTGCCAGCACCCCTACAGGGATGGGATCTTTCACCGGGGAGCTGTTTTTT. Its protein is CASTPTGMGSFTGELFF.

The chain couples TRBV7-9 to TRBJ2-7; D assignment may be TRBD1 or TRBD2 (5 bases each). Looked up from germline, CDR1 is SEHNR and CDR2 is FQNEAQ (reference sequence). CDR3 length: 17 amino acids. Trimming took 0 bases from V and 0 from J, leaving 15 bases between them. CDR3 coding DNA: TGTGCCAGCAGCTTAGCAACCTTCGGGGCTAGCTCCTACGAGCAGTACTTC. This codes for CASSLATFGASSYEQYF.

The table lists this clonotype with a few counts. The chain couples TRBV2 to TRBJ1-4; TRBD1 might be the D (5 bases). V dropped 2 bases and J dropped 8 bases, with 12 bases sitting between them. Germline CDR1 SNHLY, CDR2 FYNNEI. The CDR3 is 14 residues long. The CDR3: CASSEQGVEEKLFF. CDR3 nucleotide sequence: TGTGCCAGCAGTGAACAGGGTGTGGAGGAAAAACTGTTTTTT.

This clonotype was seen repeatedly, ten times or more. The chain combines TRBV18 with TRBJ1-1, with 8 bases that match TRBD1. This CDR3 region has 14 residues. With 6 bases clipped from V and 3 bases from J, the junction kept 6 bases outside the gene matches. CDR1 and CDR2 from the germline V gene are KGHSH and LQKENI. The DNA of the CDR3 is TGTGCCAGCTCTCTTCAGGGGGCGGACACTGAAGCTTTCTTT. Its protein is CASSLQGADTEAFF.

This clonotype was seen at least ten times. The rearrangement links TRBV5-5 to TRBJ2-1, with 8 bases that match TRBD1. J gave up 4 bases and V 4 bases, and 4 bases lay outside the gene matches. This CDR3 has 14 amino acids. Germline-derived CDR1 and CDR2 are SGHKS and YYEKEE (reference sequence). The CDR3 region is CASSPGQAYNEQFF. CDR3 DNA sequence: TGTGCCAGCAGCCCGGGACAGGCATACAATGAGCAGTTCTTC. Combining the CDR3 with reference TRBV5-5 and TRBJ2-1 gives the whole variable domain DAGVTQSPTHLIKTRGQQVTLRCSPISGHKSVSWYQQVLGQGPQFIFQYYEKEERGRGNFPDRFSARQFPNYSSELNVNALLLGDSALYLCASSPGQAYNEQFFGPGTRLTVL.

This clonotype appeared many times. The chain has TRBV5-1 and TRBJ2-1, with 10 nucleotides matching TRBD2. Germline loops: CDR1 SGHRS, CDR2 YFSETQ. Losses at the gene ends were 1 base for V and 0 bases for J; bases not matched to a gene: 10. CDR3 length: 19 residues. The CDR3 nucleotides are TGCGCCAGCAGCTTGTTCCAACGTGCTAGCGGGAGCTCCTACAATGAGCAGTTCTTC. Translating it yields CASSLFQRASGSSYNEQFF.

Regarding this clonotype: A read error is possible here, since a much larger clone lies one base away. The chain combines TRBV20-1 with TRBJ2-3; tentatively, D is TRBD2 (7 bases). Between the trimmed V and J ends, which lost 5 bases and 2 bases, there was a span of 11 bases. There are 13 residues in the CDR3. The germline V gene encodes CDR1 DFQATT and CDR2 SNEGSKA (reference sequence). The DNA for the CDR3 is TGCAGTGCTGACGGGGGGCACACAGATACGCAGTATTTT. This encodes CSADGGHTDTQYF.

This clonotype is classed as medium-sized (0.01 to 0.1%). This sequence joins TRBV4-3 and TRBJ2-1; D uncertain. The germline CDR1 and CDR2 sequences are LGHNA and YSLEER. V was trimmed by 0 bases and J by 7 bases, leaving 13 bases between them. The CDR3 has 15 residues. CDR3 loop: CASSQDGVKVNEQFF. DNA of the CDR3: TGCGCCAGCAGCCAAGATGGGGTCAAAGTAAATGAGCAGTTCTTC.

This clonotype was counted many times. The chain has TRBV7-2 and TRBJ2-1; D tentatively reads TRBD1 or TRBD2 (5 bases each). There are 14 residues in the CDR3. The V end lost 5 bases, the J end lost 4 bases, and 12 bases lay between the germline ends. CDR1 and CDR2 (germline): SGHTA, FQGNSA. CDR3 DNA: TGTGCCAGCAGCCTTCGAGGGGAGTACAATGAGCAGTTCTTC. This codes for CASSLRGEYNEQFF.

This clonotype has at least ten counts. This chain joins TRBV10-3 and TRBJ2-5, with 7 bases fitting TRBD2. This CDR3 is built from 14 residues. The ends lost 2 bases at V and 4 bases at J; junction bases unmatched: 4. The germline CDR1 and CDR2 sequences are ENHRY and SYGVKD. CDR3 loop: CAISESGATETQYF. DNA for the CDR3: TGTGCCATCAGTGAGAGCGGGGCCACAGAGACCCAGTACTTC.

There are many counts of this clonotype. This chain uses TRBV6-5 with TRBJ1-5; D gene ambiguous. The CDR3 covers 15 residues. The germline V gene has CDR1 MNHEY and CDR2 SVGAGI. V was shortened by 0 bases and J by 2 bases, with 8 bases between the two germline ends. DNA of the CDR3: TGTGCCAGCAGTTACTCAGGGCATCGCAATCAGCCCCAGCATTTT. The encoded protein is CASSYSGHRNQPQHF.

There are many counts of this clonotype. This chain uses TRBV10-2 with TRBJ2-2; D gene unclear. Germline loops: CDR1 WSHSY, CDR2 SAAADI. This CDR3 region has 13 residues. Trimming stripped 0 bases from V and 5 bases from J, with 4 bases between. For the CDR3, the DNA is TGCGCCAGCAGTGAGTCGCCAACCGGGGAGCTGTTTTTT. Encoded protein: CASSESPTGELFF.

In this sample, this clonotype turned up many times. This rearrangement joins TRBV7-8 to TRBJ2-1; D gene uncertain. Germline loops: CDR1 SGHVS, CDR2 FQNEAQ. V lost 5 bases and J 7 bases, leaving 18 bases between the germline ends. The CDR3 covers 15 residues. In DNA, the CDR3 is TGTGCCAGCAGCCCACTTAAAGGAGTGGGTAATGAGCAGTTCTTC. This translates into CASSPLKGVGNEQFF.

At least ten counts were recorded for this clonotype. This chain joins TRBV5-1 and TRBJ2-7; 15 bases map to TRBD2. Germline CDR1 SGHRS, CDR2 YFSETQ. J was trimmed by 5 bases and V by 4 bases; bases with no gene match: 7. The CDR3 contains 16 residues. The CDR3 nucleotides read TGCGCCAGCAGCCAAAACGGACTAGCGGGAGGGGACGAGCAGTACTTC. It translates to CASSQNGLAGGDEQYF.

This clonotype has a handful of counts. This chain uses TRBV2 with TRBJ2-7; D is unclear. CDR1 and CDR2 (germline): SNHLY, FYNNEI. This CDR3 comprises 15 residues. Trimming pared 6 bases from V and 0 bases from J, leaving 15 bases between. For the CDR3, the DNA is TGTGCCAGCAGCGACGGCGCTCAGAGCTCCTACGAGCAGTACTTC. It codes for CASSDGAQSSYEQYF.